This is a list of T cell receptor beta chains from one sample in a study of T-cell reconstitution after alpha-beta-depleted transplantation in children. TCRdb independently ran MiXCR on the PCR reads; one entry per CDR3 protein. The sample contains about 980,000 distinct CDR3 sequences, about 29% of which appear only once. Sequencing was performed on PBMCs, mostly from graft donor cells, taken 360 days after TCRalphabeta/CD19-depleted stem cell transplant. The receptors derive from a boy under two years old who had a stem cell transplant for SCID, so the T cells may come from the graft donor. CDR3s include the opening cysteine and the closing phenylalanine or tryptophan. Each record gives: D gene, J gene, V gene, clone size, CDR3 protein, CDR3 DNA. A D gene is named only where the DNA matches it firmly. The listing skips clone size in some rows; elsewhere it reads once, few, many or a size class.

D gene: TRBD2; J gene: TRBJ2-1; V gene: TRBV11-1; clone size: few; CDR3 protein: CASSLRTSGAYNEQFF; CDR3 DNA: TGTGCCAGCAGCTTACGGACTAGCGGGGCCTACAATGAGCAGTTCTTC
D gene: NA; J gene: TRBJ2-5; V gene: TRBV29-1; clone size: NA; CDR3 protein: CSVEGNGAAQYF; CDR3 DNA: TGCAGCGTTGAGGGTAACGGGGCGGCCCAGTACTTC
D gene: TRBD1; J gene: TRBJ2-7; V gene: TRBV15; clone size: few; CDR3 protein: CATSRVGTGGYEQYF; CDR3 DNA: TGTGCCACCAGCAGAGTTGGGACAGGGGGCTACGAGCAGTACTTC
D gene: NA; J gene: TRBJ2-3; V gene: TRBV12-3/TRBV12-4; clone size: few; CDR3 protein: CASSLPLSSDTQYF; CDR3 DNA: TGTGCCAGCAGTTTACCCCTCAGCTCAGATACGCAGTATTTT
D gene: NA; J gene: TRBJ2-3; V gene: TRBV4-3; clone size: few; CDR3 protein: CASSQVGRGLHDTQYF; CDR3 DNA: TGCGCCAGCAGCCAAGTTGGGCGGGGGCTCCACGATACGCAGTATTTT
D gene: NA; J gene: TRBJ2-7; V gene: TRBV20-1; clone size: NA; CDR3 protein: CSAQTSSYEQYF; CDR3 DNA: TGCAGTGCTCAGACTAGCTCCTACGAGCAGTACTTC
D gene: TRBD2; J gene: TRBJ2-3; V gene: TRBV20-1; clone size: few; CDR3 protein: CSPSSGGTDTQYF; CDR3 DNA: TGCAGTCCCTCTAGCGGGGGCACAGATACGCAGTATTTT
D gene: NA; J gene: TRBJ1-1; V gene: TRBV27; clone size: few; CDR3 protein: CASSLTQGSGGTEAFF; CDR3 DNA: TGTGCCAGCAGTTTAACTCAGGGATCAGGAGGCACTGAAGCTTTCTTT
D gene: NA; J gene: TRBJ1-1; V gene: TRBV9; clone size: few; CDR3 protein: CASSPQTLRGTEAFF; CDR3 DNA: TGTGCCAGCAGCCCCCAGACCCTACGGGGCACTGAAGCTTTCTTT
D gene: NA; J gene: TRBJ2-7; V gene: TRBV28; clone size: many; CDR3 protein: CASSLTVYEQYF; CDR3 DNA: TGTGCCAGCAGTTTAACGGTTTACGAGCAGTACTTC
D gene: TRBD2; J gene: TRBJ2-3; V gene: TRBV6-5; clone size: NA; CDR3 protein: CASRLRGGIDTQYF; CDR3 DNA: TGTGCCAGCAGATTACGGGGGGGTATAGATACGCAGTATTTT
D gene: TRBD2; J gene: TRBJ2-5; V gene: TRBV6-1; clone size: NA; CDR3 protein: CATSTSGGPGETQYF; CDR3 DNA: TGTGCCACTAGCACCTCGGGGGGGCCGGGAGAGACCCAGTACTTC
D gene: NA; J gene: TRBJ2-1; V gene: TRBV20-1; clone size: few; CDR3 protein: CSASGRSRFNEQFF; CDR3 DNA: TGCAGTGCCTCAGGGAGATCGCGCTTCAATGAGCAGTTCTTC
D gene: TRBD2; J gene: TRBJ2-5; V gene: TRBV4-1; clone size: few; CDR3 protein: CASSQTHGTSGKETQYF; CDR3 DNA: TGCGCCAGCAGCCAGACCCACGGGACTAGCGGAAAAGAGACCCAGTACTTC
D gene: NA; J gene: TRBJ2-7; V gene: TRBV20-1; clone size: NA; CDR3 protein: CSARDQGGGGRYEQYF; CDR3 DNA: TGCAGTGCTAGAGATCAAGGAGGAGGGGGCAGGTACGAGCAGTACTTC
D gene: NA; J gene: TRBJ2-3; V gene: TRBV9; clone size: few; CDR3 protein: CASSALLLERKSTDTQYF; CDR3 DNA: TGTGCCAGCAGCGCCCTCCTCCTCGAGAGGAAAAGCACAGATACGCAGTATTTT
D gene: NA; J gene: TRBJ1-3; V gene: TRBV12-3/TRBV12-4; clone size: NA; CDR3 protein: CASSLQRAGNTIYF; CDR3 DNA: TGTGCCAGCAGTTTACAGAGAGCTGGAAACACCATATATTTT
D gene: NA; J gene: TRBJ2-5; V gene: TRBV7-6; clone size: NA; CDR3 protein: CASSFMTGQETQYF; CDR3 DNA: TGTGCCAGCAGCTTTATGACTGGGCAAGAGACCCAGTACTTC
D gene: TRBD1; J gene: TRBJ2-3; V gene: TRBV20-1; clone size: NA; CDR3 protein: CSAPGQTDTQYF; CDR3 DNA: TGCAGTGCCCCGGGACAGACAGATACGCAGTATTTT
D gene: NA; J gene: TRBJ2-3; V gene: TRBV5-1; clone size: NA; CDR3 protein: CASSLMDFADTQYF; CDR3 DNA: TGCGCCAGCAGCTTGATGGATTTTGCGGATACGCAGTATTTT
D gene: TRBD1; J gene: TRBJ2-7; V gene: TRBV7-2; clone size: NA; CDR3 protein: CASSLYGQVGYEQYF; CDR3 DNA: TGTGCCAGCAGCTTATACGGACAGGTCGGCTACGAGCAGTACTTC
D gene: TRBD2; J gene: TRBJ2-5; V gene: TRBV7-2; clone size: many; CDR3 protein: CASSNRGGQETQYF; CDR3 DNA: TGTGCCAGCAGCAACCGGGGGGGTCAAGAGACCCAGTACTTC
D gene: NA; J gene: TRBJ2-1; V gene: TRBV20-1; clone size: NA; CDR3 protein: CSAPPAYNEQFF; CDR3 DNA: TGCAGTGCGCCTCCTGCGTACAATGAGCAGTTCTTC
D gene: TRBD2; J gene: TRBJ2-5; V gene: TRBV4-2; clone size: NA; CDR3 protein: CASSQGGTSGKETQYF; CDR3 DNA: TGTGCCAGCAGCCAAGGGGGGACTAGCGGAAAGGAGACCCAGTACTTC
D gene: NA; J gene: TRBJ2-1; V gene: TRBV15; clone size: few; CDR3 protein: CATSREGRGVYNEQFF; CDR3 DNA: TGTGCCACCAGCAGAGAAGGGAGGGGGGTATACAATGAGCAGTTCTTC
D gene: NA; J gene: TRBJ1-6; V gene: TRBV28; clone size: few; CDR3 protein: CASALTIQGSPLHF; CDR3 DNA: TGTGCCAGTGCCCTGACCATCCAGGGTTCACCCCTCCACTTT
D gene: NA; J gene: TRBJ2-2; V gene: TRBV4-3; clone size: few; CDR3 protein: CASSQNLRAYTGELFF; CDR3 DNA: TGCGCCAGCAGCCAAAATCTAAGGGCCTACACCGGGGAGCTGTTTTTT
D gene: NA; J gene: TRBJ2-7; V gene: TRBV12-3/TRBV12-4; clone size: NA; CDR3 protein: CASSLEQGSTYEQYF; CDR3 DNA: TGTGCCAGCAGTTTAGAACAGGGTAGTACCTACGAGCAGTACTTC
D gene: NA; J gene: TRBJ1-2; V gene: TRBV29-1; clone size: NA; CDR3 protein: CSVVANNYGYTF; CDR3 DNA: TGCAGCGTTGTGGCCAATAACTATGGCTACACCTTC
D gene: TRBD2; J gene: TRBJ2-2; V gene: TRBV20-1; clone size: NA; CDR3 protein: CSAPAGGRNTGELFF; CDR3 DNA: TGCAGTGCCCCTGCCGGCGGGAGGAACACCGGGGAGCTGTTTTTT
D gene: TRBD2; J gene: TRBJ2-3; V gene: TRBV9; clone size: NA; CDR3 protein: CASSSTSLPGDTQYF; CDR3 DNA: TGTGCCAGCAGCTCGACTAGCCTCCCCGGGGATACGCAGTATTTT
D gene: NA; J gene: TRBJ2-7; V gene: TRBV5-1; clone size: many; CDR3 protein: CASSLVVGVGYEQYF; CDR3 DNA: TGCGCCAGCAGCTTGGTAGTGGGAGTGGGCTACGAGCAGTACTTC
D gene: NA; J gene: TRBJ1-6; V gene: TRBV20-1; clone size: few; CDR3 protein: CSARALPGEDSPLHF; CDR3 DNA: TGCAGTGCTAGAGCTCTCCCAGGGGAGGATTCACCCCTCCACTTT
D gene: NA; J gene: TRBJ2-4; V gene: TRBV29-1; clone size: few; CDR3 protein: CSVKSRVAKNIQYF; CDR3 DNA: TGCAGCGTTAAAAGTAGGGTTGCCAAAAACATTCAGTACTTC
D gene: NA; J gene: TRBJ2-1; V gene: TRBV12-3/TRBV12-4; clone size: NA; CDR3 protein: CASRPDLNNEQFF; CDR3 DNA: TGTGCCAGCAGACCCGACCTAAACAATGAGCAGTTCTTC
D gene: TRBD1; J gene: TRBJ2-1; V gene: TRBV6-5; clone size: few; CDR3 protein: CASSSPGQGASHNEQFF; CDR3 DNA: TGTGCCAGCAGTTCTCCCGGACAGGGGGCCAGTCACAATGAGCAGTTCTTC
D gene: TRBD1; J gene: TRBJ1-2; V gene: TRBV20-1; clone size: NA; CDR3 protein: CSARKAAGGVRGYTF; CDR3 DNA: TGCAGTGCTAGAAAGGCTGCAGGGGGCGTCCGGGGCTACACCTTC
D gene: NA; J gene: TRBJ2-7; V gene: TRBV10-3; clone size: few; CDR3 protein: CAISESSKGNYEQYF; CDR3 DNA: TGTGCCATCAGTGAGTCTTCGAAGGGAAACTACGAGCAGTACTTC
D gene: NA; J gene: TRBJ2-5; V gene: TRBV5-1; clone size: few; CDR3 protein: CASSLTAGMYQETQYF; CDR3 DNA: TGCGCCAGCAGCTTGACCGCGGGAATGTACCAAGAGACCCAGTACTTC
D gene: TRBD1; J gene: TRBJ2-7; V gene: TRBV12-5; clone size: NA; CDR3 protein: CASGLTTDRLNYEQYF; CDR3 DNA: TGTGCTAGTGGTTTGACGACGGACAGGTTAAACTACGAGCAGTACTTC
D gene: NA; J gene: TRBJ1-2; V gene: TRBV6-5; clone size: few; CDR3 protein: CASSYSGLIYGYTF; CDR3 DNA: TGTGCCAGCAGTTACTCGGGACTGATCTATGGCTACACCTTC
D gene: NA; J gene: TRBJ1-3; V gene: TRBV7-2; clone size: NA; CDR3 protein: CASGNSGNTIYF; CDR3 DNA: TGTGCCAGCGGCAACTCTGGAAACACCATATATTTT
D gene: NA; J gene: TRBJ1-3; V gene: TRBV28; clone size: NA; CDR3 protein: CASSSGPLSRNTIYF; CDR3 DNA: TGTGCCAGCAGTTCCGGACCGCTCAGTCGAAACACCATATATTTT
D gene: NA; J gene: TRBJ2-7; V gene: TRBV2; clone size: once; CDR3 protein: CASSEGATQYF; CDR3 DNA: TGTGCCAGCAGTGAAGGGGCTACCCAGTACTTC
D gene: NA; J gene: TRBJ1-1; V gene: TRBV6-1; clone size: many; CDR3 protein: CASSRGRNTEAFF; CDR3 DNA: TGTGCCAGCAGTCGCGGGAGGAACACTGAAGCTTTCTTT
D gene: TRBD2; J gene: TRBJ2-2; V gene: TRBV20-1; clone size: NA; CDR3 protein: CSARPGTTYPSNTGELFF; CDR3 DNA: TGCAGTGCTCGTCCCGGGACTACCTACCCATCGAACACCGGGGAGCTGTTTTTT
D gene: TRBD1; J gene: TRBJ2-1; V gene: TRBV5-6; clone size: NA; CDR3 protein: CASSLSPRTGGREQFF; CDR3 DNA: TGTGCCAGCAGCTTGAGCCCGAGGACAGGGGGGCGTGAGCAGTTCTTC
D gene: NA; J gene: TRBJ2-7; V gene: TRBV5-5; clone size: NA; CDR3 protein: CASSLVPTYEQYF; CDR3 DNA: TGTGCCAGCAGCTTGGTCCCCACGTACGAGCAGTACTTC
D gene: TRBD2; J gene: TRBJ2-3; V gene: TRBV5-1; clone size: NA; CDR3 protein: CASSPGLADQYF; CDR3 DNA: TGCGCCAGCAGCCCTGGACTAGCCGATCAGTATTTT
D gene: TRBD2; J gene: TRBJ2-1; V gene: TRBV7-2; clone size: NA; CDR3 protein: CASSLAVHSGVHNEQFF; CDR3 DNA: TGTGCCAGCAGCTTAGCGGTGCATAGCGGGGTACACAATGAGCAGTTCTTC
D gene: TRBD2; J gene: TRBJ2-2; V gene: TRBV2; clone size: NA; CDR3 protein: CASSEGTTNTGELFF; CDR3 DNA: TGTGCCAGCAGCGAAGGGACTACAAACACCGGGGAGCTGTTTTTT
D gene: NA; J gene: TRBJ1-3; V gene: TRBV5-1; clone size: once; CDR3 protein: CASSFWSQGPGNTIYF; CDR3 DNA: TGCGCCAGCAGCTTCTGGTCTCAGGGGCCTGGAAACACCATATATTTT
D gene: TRBD2; J gene: TRBJ2-3; V gene: TRBV4-1; clone size: NA; CDR3 protein: CASSQGSSGGRTDTQYF; CDR3 DNA: TGCGCCAGCAGCCAAGGGTCTAGCGGGGGGCGCACAGATACGCAGTATTTT
D gene: TRBD1; J gene: TRBJ2-3; V gene: TRBV18; clone size: NA; CDR3 protein: CASSPRDRAGTDTQYF; CDR3 DNA: TGTGCCAGCTCACCACGGGACAGGGCCGGCACAGATACGCAGTATTTT